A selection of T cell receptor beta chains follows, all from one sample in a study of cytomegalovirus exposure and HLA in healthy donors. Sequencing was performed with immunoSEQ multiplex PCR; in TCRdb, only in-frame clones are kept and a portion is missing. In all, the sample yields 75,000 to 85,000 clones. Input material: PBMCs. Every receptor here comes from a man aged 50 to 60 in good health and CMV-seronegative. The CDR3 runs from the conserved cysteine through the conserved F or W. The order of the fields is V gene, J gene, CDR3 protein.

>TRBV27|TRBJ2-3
CAIRPLAGGPSTDTQYF
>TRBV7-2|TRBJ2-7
CASSLDRDTYEQYF
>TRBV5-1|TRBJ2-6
CASMRQGASGANVLTF
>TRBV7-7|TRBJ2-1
CASSTKQGAYNEQFF
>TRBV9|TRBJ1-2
CASSPRQGAGGYTF
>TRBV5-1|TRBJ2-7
CASSLVGTAEQYF
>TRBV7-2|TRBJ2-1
CASSSTGGAGNEQFF
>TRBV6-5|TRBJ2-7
CASGGNSYEQYF
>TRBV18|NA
CASSLLAGETYEQYF
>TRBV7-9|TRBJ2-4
CASSFPENIQYF
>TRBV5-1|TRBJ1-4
CASSLEGVGEKLFF
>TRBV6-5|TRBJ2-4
CASSYSTGQAKNIQYF
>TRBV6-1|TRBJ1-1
CASSELRGTEAFF
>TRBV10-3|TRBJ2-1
CAISESPSGEAGNEQFF
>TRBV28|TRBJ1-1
CASSFFGQPMNTEAFF
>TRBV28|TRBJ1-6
CASSGVNSPLHF
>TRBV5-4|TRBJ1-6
CASSLGGDKNSPLHF
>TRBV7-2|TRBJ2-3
CASSLGTGGAGDTQYF
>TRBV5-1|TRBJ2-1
CASSLSQLAGGNEQFF
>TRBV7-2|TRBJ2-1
CASQVRGLYNEQFF
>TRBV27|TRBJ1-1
CASSLKAVNTEAFF
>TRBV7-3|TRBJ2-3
CASSTNGLTDMQYF
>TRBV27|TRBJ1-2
CASSSQGYYGYTF
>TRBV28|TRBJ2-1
CASQGARWNEQFF
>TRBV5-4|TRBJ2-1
CASSLDVNNEQFF
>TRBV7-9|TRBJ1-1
CASSPPEGVNTEAFF
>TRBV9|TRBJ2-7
CASRRKTGSPLYEQYF
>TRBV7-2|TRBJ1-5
CASSVQGEDQPQHF
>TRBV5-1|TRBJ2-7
CASSLLAGMTYEQYF
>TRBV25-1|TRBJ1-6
CASSEPDRSSFPLHF
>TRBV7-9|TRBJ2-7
CASTPTGAGYEQYF
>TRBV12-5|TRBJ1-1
CASGLELVGGEAFF
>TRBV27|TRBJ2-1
CASSSAGTGGVNEQFF
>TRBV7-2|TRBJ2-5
CASSSHREETQYF
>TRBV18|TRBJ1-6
CASSPGQGYISPLHF
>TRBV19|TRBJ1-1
CASSVGQPMNTEAFF
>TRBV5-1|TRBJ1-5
CASSLSGNNQPQHF
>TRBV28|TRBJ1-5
CASSTISGATGNQPQHF
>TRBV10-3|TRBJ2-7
CAISEAGNKQYF
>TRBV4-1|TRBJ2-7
CASSQTDTSAYEQYF
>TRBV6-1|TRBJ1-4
CASSEGQTATNEKLFF